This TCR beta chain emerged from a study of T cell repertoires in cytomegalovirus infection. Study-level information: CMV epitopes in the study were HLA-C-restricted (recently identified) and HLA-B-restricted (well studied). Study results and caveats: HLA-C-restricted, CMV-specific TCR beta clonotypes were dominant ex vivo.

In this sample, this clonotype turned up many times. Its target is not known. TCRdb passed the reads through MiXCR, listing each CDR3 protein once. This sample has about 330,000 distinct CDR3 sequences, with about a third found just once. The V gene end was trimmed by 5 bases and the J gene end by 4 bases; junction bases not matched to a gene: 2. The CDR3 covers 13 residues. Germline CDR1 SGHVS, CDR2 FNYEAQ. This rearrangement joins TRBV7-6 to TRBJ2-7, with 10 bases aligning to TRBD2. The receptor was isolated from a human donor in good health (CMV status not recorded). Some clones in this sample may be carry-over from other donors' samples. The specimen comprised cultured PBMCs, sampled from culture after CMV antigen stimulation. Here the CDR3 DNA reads TGTGCCAGCAGCCGGACTAGCGGATACGAGCAGTACTTC. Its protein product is CASSRTSGYEQYF.